This TCR beta chain stems from a study of human T cells and chemical hapten exposure. The time point is: patch test 1, 2 weeks after DPC sensitization. Treatment given: therapeutic diphenylcyclopropenone sensitization with weekly scalp DPC. TCRdb re-derived calls from the RACE reads in MiXCR, one entry per CDR3 protein. In the table there are over 45,000 distinct CDR3 sequences, 9.3% of which are singletons. The clonotype comes from a middle-aged woman with alopecia areata. Some clones in this sample may be carry-over from other donors' samples. The sample was whole blood, taken in connection with sensitization to the hapten diphenylcyclopropenone (DPC).

CDR3 nucleotide sequence: TGTGCCAGCAGCCAAGTCGGTTCGACCCCGCGGTACTTC. Translated, it gives CASSQVGSTPRYF. This rearrangement joins TRBV3-1 to TRBJ2-7; no reliable D call. With 1 base removed from V and 12 bases from J, the gap between germline ends came to 16 bases. This CDR3 region has 13 residues. Germline V gene sequence: CDR1 LGHDT, CDR2 YNNKEL (reference sequence).